Listed below are T cell receptor beta chains from one sample, sequenced in a study of blood T cell repertoires in COVID-19. The repertoire was sequenced with immunoSEQ multiplex PCR; TCRdb's copy has only in-frame clones and lacks some. The table lists about 83,000 clones, around 87% of them singletons. The sequencing sample was made of peripheral blood. The source of these receptors is a man older than 75 with active or convalescent COVID-19. Both conserved end residues are part of each CDR3. The D gene is left open where the match is weak. Part of the rows lack a size; the others show once, few, many or a class for expanded clones.

>NA|TRBV10-1|NA|TRBJ1-4
CASSLDRVNEKLFF
TGCGCCAGCAGCCTTGACAGAGTTAATGAAAAACTGTTTTTT
>NA|TRBV19|NA|TRBJ1-2
CASLSNGRGYGYTF
TGTGCCAGTCTCAGTAACGGCAGGGGATATGGCTACACCTTC
>NA|TRBV5-4|NA|TRBJ2-3
CASSVRQAQLTDTQYF
TGTGCCAGCAGCGTGAGACAGGCCCAGCTCACAGATACGCAGTATTTT
>NA|TRBV11-3|TRBD2|TRBJ2-3
CASSLTSVSTDTQYF
TGTGCCAGCAGCTTGACTAGCGTTAGCACAGATACGCAGTATTTT
>NA|TRBV29-1|TRBD1|TRBJ1-1
CSVQGGMNTEAFF
TGCAGCGTTCAGGGGGGTATGAACACTGAAGCTTTCTTT
>NA|TRBV27|TRBD1|TRBJ1-5
CASSVDRTYQPQHF
TGTGCCAGCAGTGTGGACAGGACTTATCAGCCCCAGCATTTT
>NA|TRBV5-1|NA|TRBJ2-1
CASSFTGRGNYNEQFF
TGCGCCAGCAGCTTTACAGGGCGGGGGAACTACAATGAGCAGTTCTTC
>NA|TRBV2|NA|TRBJ1-5
CASREGRESNQPQHF
TGTGCCAGCAGGGAGGGAAGGGAGAGCAATCAGCCCCAGCATTTT
>NA|TRBV2|NA|TRBJ2-1
CASSVIRQTYNEQFF
TGTGCCAGCAGTGTAATCAGACAGACCTACAATGAGCAGTTCTTC
>once|TRBV5-4|TRBD1|TRBJ2-5
CASGRTGQETQYF
TGTGCCAGCGGAAGGACAGGACAAGAGACCCAGTACTTC
>NA|TRBV20-1|NA|TRBJ1-2
CSASLSGRGNYGYTF
TGCAGTGCTAGTCTCTCCGGACGGGGAAACTATGGCTACACCTTC
>NA|TRBV13|TRBD1|TRBJ2-5
CASSIHRGGETQYF
TGTGCCAGCAGCATCCACAGGGGTGGGGAGACCCAGTACTTC
>NA|TRBV19|NA|TRBJ1-6
CAVISAEGYNSPLHF
TGTGCCGTCATCTCCGCAGAGGGATATAATTCACCCCTCCACTTT
>NA|TRBV7-9|NA|TRBJ2-1
CASSRSGYNEQFF
TGTGCCAGCAGCCGCTCCGGTTACAATGAGCAGTTCTTC
>few|TRBV29-1|TRBD1|TRBJ1-2
CSVGAGGGYTF
TGCAGCGTTGGGGCAGGGGGAGGCTACACCTTC
>NA|TRBV29-1|NA|TRBJ1-1
CSVGGGTEAFF
TGCAGCGTAGGGGGGGGTACTGAAGCTTTCTTT
>NA|TRBV10-2|TRBD2|TRBJ2-5
CASSDASGEETQYF
TGCGCCAGCAGTGACGCTAGCGGGGAAGAGACCCAGTACTTC
>NA|TRBV5-1|TRBD2|TRBJ2-5
CASRGAGVETQYF
TGCGCCAGCAGAGGAGCGGGAGTGGAGACCCAGTACTTC
>few|TRBV28|TRBD1|TRBJ1-3
CASSYRDSSGNTIYF
TGTGCCAGCAGTTACCGGGACAGCTCTGGAAACACCATATATTTT
>NA|TRBV6-2/TRBV6-3|TRBD1|TRBJ1-1
CASSYFAGTGDTEAFF
TGTGCCAGCAGTTACTTCGCCGGGACAGGTGACACTGAAGCTTTCTTT
>NA|TRBV12-5|TRBD1|TRBJ2-1
CASGFSTGGVYNEQFF
TGTGCTAGTGGTTTCTCCACAGGGGGCGTCTACAATGAGCAGTTCTTC
>NA|TRBV11-2|NA|TRBJ1-6
CASSLFAVNSPLHF
TGTGCCAGCAGCTTATTCGCGGTCAATTCACCCCTCCACTTT
>NA|TRBV5-6|TRBD1|TRBJ1-6
CASSSGQGTPPLHF
TGTGCCAGCAGCTCGGGACAGGGAACGCCACCCCTCCACTTT
>NA|TRBV28|NA|TRBJ1-5
CASSTTGFNQPQHF
TGTGCCAGCAGTACGACAGGATTCAATCAGCCCCAGCATTTT
>NA|TRBV7-6|NA|TRBJ1-1
CASSPIPGQVNTEAFF
TGTGCCAGCAGCCCTATTCCGGGACAAGTGAACACTGAAGCTTTCTTT
>NA|TRBV30|NA|TRBJ2-2
CAWSVGGPGELFF
TGTGCCTGGAGTGTTGGGGGCCCCGGGGAGCTGTTTTTT
>NA|TRBV6-4|TRBD2|TRBJ2-1
CASSEIAGSYNEQFF
TGTGCCAGCAGTGAGATAGCGGGATCTTACAATGAGCAGTTCTTC
>NA|TRBV6-5|NA|TRBJ1-1
CASSRGTEAFF
TGTGCCAGCAGCCGAGGCACTGAAGCTTTCTTT
>once|TRBV6-5|NA|TRBJ1-1
CASRDLQGGALEAFF
TGTGCCAGCAGGGATCTACAGGGAGGGGCCCTTGAAGCTTTCTTT
>once|TRBV19|NA|TRBJ2-5
CASSQTAQETQYF
TGTGCCAGTAGCCAGACAGCCCAAGAGACCCAGTACTTC
>NA|TRBV3-1/TRBV3-2|TRBD2|TRBJ2-5
CASSPRLAGGEETQYF
TGTGCCAGCAGCCCCAGACTAGCGGGGGGAGAGGAGACCCAGTACTTC
>NA|TRBV11-3|NA|TRBJ1-1
CASSLEQGWDTEAFF
TGTGCCAGCAGCCTCGAACAGGGTTGGGACACTGAAGCTTTCTTT
>NA|TRBV6-5|TRBD1|TRBJ1-6
CASRQGAVDNSPLHF
TGTGCCAGTAGACAGGGGGCGGTGGATAATTCACCCCTCCACTTT
>NA|TRBV11-2|NA|TRBJ2-2
CASSLPQEGGELFF
TGTGCCAGCAGCCTACCCCAGGAGGGCGGGGAGCTGTTTTTT
>NA|TRBV7-2|TRBD2|TRBJ2-1
CASRMGLAGDNEQFF
TGTGCCAGCAGGATGGGGCTAGCGGGAGACAATGAGCAGTTCTTC
>NA|TRBV3-1/TRBV3-2|TRBD1|TRBJ2-1
CASSQRTGYNEQFF
TGTGCCAGCAGCCAGAGGACAGGGTACAATGAGCAGTTCTTC
>NA|TRBV5-1|TRBD2|TRBJ2-1
CASSSGTSGSGEQFF
TGCGCCAGCAGCTCAGGGACTAGCGGGAGTGGTGAGCAGTTCTTC
>NA|TRBV5-1|TRBD2|TRBJ2-1
CASSVEVASGRAHRNEQFF
TGCGCCAGCAGCGTGGAGGTTGCTAGCGGGAGGGCCCATAGGAATGAGCAGTTCTTC
>once|TRBV5-4|TRBD1|TRBJ2-4
CASKSQGAGNIQYF
TGTGCCAGCAAATCACAGGGGGCGGGGAACATTCAGTACTTC
>NA|TRBV3-1/TRBV3-2|TRBD1|TRBJ1-2
CASSVPGQGTHGYTF
TGTGCCAGCAGCGTTCCGGGACAGGGTACCCATGGCTACACCTTC
>NA|TRBV2|TRBD1|TRBJ1-2
CASDRGLESNYGYTF
TGTGCCAGCGACAGGGGGCTGGAGTCTAACTATGGCTACACCTTC
>NA|TRBV7-2|NA|TRBJ1-3
CASSRGGPFSGNTIYF
TGTGCCAGCAGCAGGGGGGGACCTTTCTCTGGAAACACCATATATTTT
>NA|TRBV24-1|NA|TRBJ2-1
CATSDSGLKWDEQFF
TGTGCCACCAGTGATTCGGGACTTAAGTGGGATGAGCAGTTCTTC
>NA|TRBV19|TRBD1|TRBJ1-2
CATARTGSNYGYTF
TGTGCCACAGCTAGGACAGGCTCTAACTATGGCTACACCTTC
>NA|TRBV4-2|TRBD2|TRBJ2-5
CASSQGGGGETQYF
TGTGCCAGCAGCCAGGGCGGGGGTGGAGAGACCCAGTACTTC
>NA|TRBV27|NA|TRBJ1-2
CASSLSQENYGYTF
TGTGCCAGCAGTTTATCACAGGAAAACTATGGCTACACCTTC
>NA|TRBV30|NA|TRBJ2-5
CAWTLPQSGKETQYF
TGTGCCTGGACGCTTCCCCAGTCGGGAAAAGAGACCCAGTACTTC
>NA|TRBV18|NA|TRBJ1-2
CASSEGLNYGYTF
TGTGCCAGCTCAGAGGGCCTAAACTATGGCTACACCTTC
>NA|TRBV4-2|TRBD2|TRBJ2-5
CASSTLAGGSETQYF
TGTGCCAGCAGCACCCTAGCGGGAGGATCGGAGACCCAGTACTTC
>once|TRBV28|NA|TRBJ1-6
CASSLAGGVISPLHF
TGTGCCAGCAGTTTAGCGGGAGGTGTTATTTCACCCCTCCACTTT
>NA|TRBV18|TRBD1|TRBJ1-1
CASSAGGTNTEAFF
TGTGCCAGCTCAGCAGGGGGGACGAACACTGAAGCTTTCTTT
>NA|TRBV30|TRBD1|TRBJ1-1
CAREALGTGRTEAFF
TGTGCCCGAGAAGCCCTAGGGACAGGGAGGACTGAAGCTTTCTTT
>NA|TRBV7-2|TRBD2|TRBJ2-5
CASSPRSGTIPPETQYF
TGTGCCAGCAGCCCCCGGTCGGGGACTATACCGCCCGAGACCCAGTACTTC
>NA|TRBV7-9|NA|TRBJ1-1
CASSLVPAGGTEAFF
TGTGCCAGCAGCTTAGTACCAGCAGGAGGAACTGAAGCTTTCTTT
>NA|TRBV11-2|TRBD2|TRBJ2-2
CASSLRRERTGELFF
TGTGCCAGCAGCTTAAGGCGGGAGAGAACCGGGGAGCTGTTTTTT
>few|TRBV7-3|NA|TRBJ1-2
CASAPAGREVGYTF
TGTGCCAGCGCCCCCGCCGGCAGGGAGGTTGGCTACACCTTC
>NA|TRBV7-2|TRBD1|TRBJ2-3
CASSLDRGTGDTQYF
TGTGCCAGCAGCTTAGACAGGGGTACGGGAGATACGCAGTATTTT
>NA|TRBV19|NA|TRBJ2-3
CASNPRGGDTQYF
TGTGCCAGTAACCCTCGGGGTGGAGATACGCAGTATTTT
>NA|TRBV3-1/TRBV3-2|NA|TRBJ2-2
CASSQWGSRDTGELFF
TGTGCCAGCAGCCAATGGGGTAGCAGGGACACCGGGGAGCTGTTTTTT